This T cell receptor beta chain was documented in a study of blood T cells in healthy people across ages. Researchers collected approximately 9.5 milliliters of peripheral blood from every single donor. PBMCs, at least 6.5 million per sample, were isolated. This clonotype was seen a few times. The trim removed 4 bases at V and 3 bases at J, leaving 6 bases unmatched. The CDR3 contains 15 residues. For the second PCR, which ran for about 6 to 11 cycles, a sample-barcoded 5' primer and a J-beta primer mix were used. Sequencing of every sample gave 2.5 million or more CDR3-containing paired-end reads. TCRdb ran MiXCR on the 5' RACE reads and lists one entry per CDR3 protein. The sample has 650,000 to 800,000 distinct CDR3 sequences, roughly 44% seen once.

The chain carries TRBV12-3 or TRBV12-4 and TRBJ1-5; 7 nucleotides align to TRBD1. Sequencing was carried out using blood. This TCR came from a man aged 55 to 70 in good health. The CDR3 region has the DNA TGTGCCAGCAGTTCCTTGACAGGGTCCAATCAGCCCCAGCATTTT. It codes for CASSSLTGSNQPQHF.